This T cell receptor (beta chain) was identified during a study of cytomegalovirus exposure and HLA in healthy donors. Study details: HLA-typed donors were the source of approximately 88 million unique TCRs held in an early data release. Findings and caveats of the study: For most TCR sequences rarity was the rule, although some public TCRs occurred in many donors. In a later analysis, a missense DCLRE1C variant was linked to TCR beta V- and J-gene trimming.

Comment on this clone: Antigen unknown.

Germline CDR1 and CDR2: SGHTA and FQGTGA. The CDR3 runs 15 residues. The J segment lost 2 bases and the V segment lost 0 bases, leaving 4 bases of the junction unmatched. The PCR made use of 60 Vbeta and 13 Jbeta primers. Only in-frame clones appear in the TCRdb table, and some are missing; sequencing was by immunoSEQ multiplex PCR. The data contain 150,000 or so clones, about four fifths of them singletons. V gene TRBV7-3 combines with J gene TRBJ2-7; TRBD2 aligns across 7 bases. This clonotype originated in a man aged 25-45 years in good health and CMV-seronegative. The sequenced sample was PBMCs. The CDR3 coding sequence is TGTGCCAGCAGCTTAACGGCGGGAGAGACCTACGAGCAGTACTTC. Its protein product is CASSLTAGETYEQYF.